The 20 T cell receptor beta chains in this list originate from one sample, sequenced in a study of molecular identifiers for immune sequencing clone quantification. TCRdb reprocessed the PCR reads with MiXCR, giving one entry per CDR3 protein. The top ten hold around 0.78% of the sample, which has more than 550,000 distinct CDR3 sequences, 25% seen once. Sequencing was done on a sample of naive CD8+ T cells from blood, with Jurkat cell RNA spiked in. Subset here: FACS-sorted CD8+CD4-CCR7+CD45RA+ naive T cells. The source of these receptors is a human donor in good health. Some libraries in this study had Jurkat cell RNA spiked in.

Many counts were recorded for this clonotype. CDR3 residues: CASSYPVYEQYF. The CDR3 region has the DNA TGTGCCAGCAGCTACCCCGTCTACGAGCAGTACTTC. The chain is built from TRBV5-6 and TRBJ2-7; D ambiguous. Germline V gene sequence: CDR1 SGHDT, CDR2 YYEEEE. Trimming stripped 3 bases from V and 3 bases from J, with 7 bases between. The CDR3 is made up of 12 amino acids. The full variable domain, in which reference TRBV5-6 and TRBJ2-7 provide the parts outside the CDR3, is DAGVTQSPTHLIKTRGQQVTLRCSPKSGHDTVSWYQQALGQGPQFIFQYYEEEERQRGNFPDRFSGHQFPNYSSELNVNALLLGDSALYLCASSYPVYEQYFGPGTRLTVT.

This clonotype has only a few counts. The chain links TRBV4-1 to TRBJ2-7; TRBD2 matches 7 bases. Losses at the gene ends were 1 base for V and 2 bases for J; bases not matched to a gene: 5. Germline V gene data show CDR1 as MGHRA and CDR2 as YSYEKL. The CDR3 sequence is 15 residues long. The CDR3 region is CASSQGGLGTYEQYF. Here the CDR3 DNA reads TGCGCCAGCAGCCAAGGCGGACTAGGGACCTACGAGCAGTACTTC.

This clonotype was found many times. The V gene is TRBV19, the J gene TRBJ2-3; tentative D call: TRBD1 (6 bases). Trimming left V 4 bases short and J 3 bases short, with 14 bases between. Germline lookup yields CDR1 LNHDA and CDR2 SQIVND (reference sequence). The CDR3 loop spans 15 amino acids. CDR3 in amino acids: CASSTPGQPTDTQYF. Written as DNA, the CDR3 is TGTGCCAGTAGTACACCCGGACAGCCTACAGATACGCAGTATTTT.

This clonotype has only a few counts. The CDR3 DNA sequence: TGCAGCGTTGAAGGTGGACATAGCTCCTACAATGAGCAGTTCTTC. The encoded protein is CSVEGGHSSYNEQFF. The chain couples TRBV29-1 to TRBJ2-1, with D perhaps TRBD1 (5 bases). Germline CDR1 is SQVTM and CDR2 is ANQGSEA. CDR3 length: 15 amino acids. V was trimmed by 1 base and J by 0 bases, leaving 10 bases between them.

The table lists this clonotype with many counts. The chain combines TRBV6-1 with TRBJ1-5, with D possibly TRBD1 on 6 matching bases. Between the trimmed V and J ends, which lost 11 bases and 3 bases, there was a span of 20 bases. CDR3 size: 15 residues. Germline CDR1 is MNHNS and CDR2 is SASEGT. CDR3 sequence reads: CAGGKGGLDNQPQHF. CDR3 DNA sequence: TGTGCCGGGGGCAAGGGGGGCTTGGACAATCAGCCCCAGCATTTT.

This clonotype has at least ten counts. J is TRBJ2-7 and V is TRBV30, with D possibly being TRBD1 (6 bases). The CDR3 consists of 12 residues. The V and J ends lost 2 bases and 4 bases respectively, with 9 bases between them. CDR1 and CDR2 (germline): GTSNPN, SVGIG (reference sequence). The CDR3 DNA is TGTGCCTGGAGTCCACAGGGATACGAGCAGTACTTC. It codes for CAWSPQGYEQYF.

This clonotype was seen ten or more times. This rearrangement joins TRBV7-9 to TRBJ2-3, with TRBD2 as a possible D gene (5 bases). V lost 0 bases, J lost 2 bases, and 18 bases lay in between. The CDR3 totals 18 residues. The germline CDR1 and CDR2 sequences are SEHNR and FQNEAQ (reference sequence). CDR3 DNA: TGTGCCAGCAGCTTAGCGCATACGGAATCGGGAATCACAGATACGCAGTATTTT. It yields the protein CASSLAHTESGITDTQYF.

This chain joins TRBV2 and TRBJ2-5, with D unresolved. This CDR3 comprises 14 residues. Looked up from germline, CDR1 is SNHLY and CDR2 is FYNNEI. V lost 3 bases, J lost 4 bases, and 12 bases lay in between. The chain's CDR3 is CASSDAETSETQYF. The CDR3 DNA reads as TGTGCCAGCAGTGATGCGGAGACTTCAGAGACCCAGTACTTC.

This clonotype was seen a few times. The chain joins TRBV5-5 to TRBJ2-1, with a weak D call TRBD2 (6 bases). CDR1 is SGHKS and CDR2 is YYEKEE in the germline V gene (reference sequence). The germline V and J ends were trimmed by 2 bases and 9 bases, with 12 bases remaining between them. CDR3 size: 13 residues. This CDR3 reads CASSLSSAPEQFF. CDR3 in DNA: TGTGCCAGCAGCTTATCTAGCGCTCCTGAGCAGTTCTTC.

This clonotype has a count of ten or more. The chain couples TRBV6-4 to TRBJ1-3; weak D call: TRBD1 (5 bases). The CDR3 contains 15 residues. Trimming removed 6 bases at V and 2 bases at J, with 14 bases between. The germline CDR1 and CDR2 sequences are MRHNA and SNTAGT. The CDR3 reads CASRSRGRPGNTIYF. As DNA, the CDR3 is TGTGCCAGCAGATCTAGGGGCCGTCCTGGAAACACCATATATTTT.

The gene calls are TRBV12-3 or TRBV12-4 and TRBJ2-1, with a possible D match to TRBD1 (5 bases). V was trimmed by 4 bases and J by 3 bases, leaving 7 bases between them. The CDR3 extends over 13 amino acids. The CDR3 bases are TGTGCCAGCAGTTCGACAGACTACAATGAGCAGTTCTTC. It encodes CASSSTDYNEQFF.

Concerning this clonotype itself: This clone may be a read error of a much larger clone one base away. This chain links TRBV7-9 with TRBJ2-5; D might be TRBD1 or TRBD2, each matching 5 bases. Germline loops: CDR1 SEHNR, CDR2 FQNEAQ (reference sequence). CDR3 length equals 14 residues. CDR3: CASSLVGAREPQYF. CDR3 in DNA: TGTGCCAGCAGCTTAGTCGGGGCAAGAGAGCCCCAGTACTTC.

V is TRBV19 and J is TRBJ2-5, with 8 bases identical to TRBD2. V lost 0 bases, J lost 4 bases, and 4 bases stayed unmatched. Germline V gives CDR1 LNHDA, CDR2 SQIVND (reference sequence). This CDR3 has 15 residues. The CDR3 region is CASSIESGRGETQYF. The CDR3 bases are TGTGCCAGTAGTATAGAGAGCGGGAGAGGAGAGACCCAGTACTTC.

This clonotype was detected many times. This chain links TRBV6-6 with TRBJ2-4, with D possibly TRBD2 on 6 matching bases. Trimming took off 0 bases at V and 8 bases at J, with 14 bases between the two ends. Germline CDR1 and CDR2: MNHNY and SVGAGI (reference sequence). The CDR3 has 15 residues. The CDR3: CASSYSPGTVDIQYF. CDR3 sequence (DNA): TGTGCCAGCAGTTACTCCCCGGGGACTGTCGACATTCAGTACTTC.

This clonotype was found many times. The chain couples TRBV11-2 to TRBJ2-1, with unresolved D. Per the germline V gene, CDR1 is SGHAT and CDR2 is FQNNGV. The germline V and J ends were trimmed by 5 bases and 4 bases, with 9 bases remaining between them. This CDR3 is 13 amino acids long. The CDR3 sequence is CASSGVLYNEQFF. The CDR3 DNA reads TGTGCCAGCAGCGGGGTTCTTTACAATGAGCAGTTCTTC.

The V gene is TRBV5-1, the J gene TRBJ2-1, with D tentatively TRBD1 (6 bases). The CDR3 sequence is 18 residues long. CDR1 SGHRS and CDR2 YFSETQ come from the germline V gene. With 5 bases removed from V and 4 bases from J, the gap between germline ends came to 25 bases. CDR3 coding DNA: TGCGCCAGCAGTTTTTCTTCACAGGGCCTTAGTCCATACAATGAGCAGTTCTTC. Translated: CASSFSSQGLSPYNEQFF.

There are many counts of this clonotype. V gene TRBV28 combines with J gene TRBJ1-2; 9 nucleotides line up with TRBD1. From germline, CDR1 is MDHEN and CDR2 SYDVKM. The CDR3 extends over 15 amino acids. V was pared by 6 bases and J by 2 bases, with 7 bases of the junction left unmatched. The CDR3 sequence: CASSPRTGENYGYTF. CDR3 coding DNA: TGTGCCAGCAGCCCAAGGACAGGGGAGAACTATGGCTACACCTTC.

For this clonotype: A junction boundary mismatches the germline segment, possibly from a read error. V is TRBV19 and J is TRBJ2-7, with D uncertain. The CDR3 has 15 amino acids. The V gene's germline CDR1 is LNHDA and CDR2 SQIVND (reference sequence). Here the CDR3 DNA reads TGTGCCAGTAGTATAGACTTGACGTGGGCCTACGCGCAGTACTTC. Translating gives CASSIDLTWAYAQYF.

This clonotype has ten or more counts. The chain uses TRBV20-1 and TRBJ2-5, with D possibly TRBD1 on 6 matching bases. V was trimmed by 3 bases and J by 2 bases, leaving 13 bases between them. CDR1 DFQATT and CDR2 SNEGSKA come from the germline V gene (reference sequence). This CDR3 spans 14 amino acids. DNA of the CDR3: TGCAGTGCTAGCGAAACAGGGTTGCAAGAGACCCAGTACTTC. It codes for CSASETGLQETQYF.

At least ten counts were recorded for this clonotype. This chain uses TRBV20-1 with TRBJ1-4, with D possibly matching TRBD1 (5 bases). The CDR3 consists of 14 residues. Deletions cut 5 bases from V and 0 bases from J, with 10 bases between. Germline V gene sequence: CDR1 DFQATT, CDR2 SNEGSKA (reference sequence). In nucleotides, the CDR3 is TGCAGTGCTCAGGACATCGCAACTAATGAAAAACTGTTTTTT. This encodes CSAQDIATNEKLFF.